This TCR beta chain was identified during a study of T cells expressing NK-cell markers. Study overall: According to the study, TCR beta repertoires originated from sorted CD3+CD56+NKG2C+, CD3+CD56+NKG2C- and CD3+CD56-NKG2C+ T cells. Of eight sequenced donors, seven were HCMV-seropositive and one HCMV-seronegative. General observations from the study: Top CD8+ clonotypes included the dominant CD3+CD56+NKG2C+ clonotypes in six donors.

Scientists made TCR beta cDNA using 5'RACE template switching with UMIs. TCRdb reprocessed the 5' RACE reads and stores each CDR3 protein as one record, lacking DNA. The ten top clones account for around 3.9%, within a sample of hundreds of thousands of distinct CDR3 sequences. Comment on this clonotype: Its cognate antigen is unknown.

This CDR3 has 12 residues. Germline CDR1 reads SQVTM; CDR2 reads ANQGSEA. This TCR was sampled from a woman aged 18-69 years in good health. Sequenced material: blood T cells: a sorted CD56 or NKG2C T cell subset, CD4+ or CD8+ T cells, or bulk PBMC T cells (not recorded which). V is TRBV29-1 and J is TRBJ2-5; TCRdb's D call of TRBD1 is untestable without DNA. CDR3 loop: CSVEGGSETQYF. Complete variable domain (other parts from reference TRBV29-1 and TRBJ2-5): SAVISQKPSRDICQRGTSLTIQCQVDSQVTMMFWYRQQPGQSLTLIATANQGSEATYESGFVIDKFPISRPNLTFSTLTVSNMSPEDSSIYLCSVEGGSETQYFGPGTRLLVL.